These 17 T cell receptor beta chains originate from one sample sequenced in a study of monozygotic twins with inflammatory bowel disease. TCRdb re-called the 5' RACE reads and catalogs CDR3 proteins one per entry, DNA excluded. The specimen's table records 300,000 to 450,000 distinct CDR3 sequences. Sample: blood. These receptors all come from a human donor with ulcerative colitis or Crohn's disease, or a healthy co-twin of an affected twin (not recorded which).

The chain carries TRBV29-1 and TRBJ2-3. Looked up from germline, CDR1 is SQVTM and CDR2 is ANQGSEA. The CDR3 has 14 residues. CDR3: CSVGGSGYTDTQYF.

The chain employs TRBV7-2 and TRBJ1-3; there is no DNA to check the TCRdb D call of TRBD1. Germline V gives CDR1 SGHTA, CDR2 FQGNSA. This CDR3 has 16 amino acids. The CDR3 protein is CASSIAGEVAGNTIYF.

The gene calls are TRBV7-6 and TRBJ1-1. The length of the CDR3 is 14 residues. Germline V gene sequence: CDR1 SGHVS, CDR2 FNYEAQ. The CDR3 sequence: CASSQRRMNIEAFF.

The CDR3 sequence: CASSVLAGGVAGELFF. V is TRBV9 and J is TRBJ2-2; TCRdb's D gene call, TRBD2, goes unchecked for lack of DNA. The CDR3 length is 16 residues. The germline CDR1 and CDR2 sequences are SGDLS and YYNGEE.

The chain is built from TRBV28 and TRBJ1-2; TCRdb outputs TRBD1, but without DNA this stays unchecked. Germline assignment: CDR1 MDHEN and CDR2 SYDVKM. The length of the CDR3 is 14 residues. The chain's CDR3 is CASSLDGGSYGYTF.

V usage is TRBV12-3 or TRBV12-4 and J usage is TRBJ2-7; there is no DNA to check the TCRdb D call of TRBD1. The CDR3 spans 14 residues. The CDR3 is CASSPWDRGHEQYF.

CDR3 sequence reads: CASSVQGYSGNTGELFF. The chain links TRBV6-4 to TRBJ2-2; TCRdb indicates TRBD1, and absent DNA this call remains unverified. CDR3 size: 17 residues. Germline V gene data show CDR1 as MRHNA and CDR2 as SNTAGT.

The J gene is TRBJ1-4, the V gene TRBV4-2. CDR1 is LGHNA and CDR2 is YNFKEQ in the germline V gene. CDR3 length: 21 amino acids. The CDR3 is CASSQENAGLMGRTTNEKLFF.

This chain links TRBV19 with TRBJ2-1; TCRdb designates TRBD2, a call that cannot be tested without DNA. CDR3 length equals 15 residues. Per germline, CDR1 LNHDA and CDR2 SQIVND (reference sequence). The CDR3 spells CASSIASGAYNEQFF.

The chain carries TRBV10-3 and TRBJ1-2; the D call from TCRdb, TRBD1, cannot be confirmed without DNA. Looked up from germline, CDR1 is ENHRY and CDR2 is SYGVKD. The CDR3 length is 14 residues. CDR3: CAISEDGQDYGYTF.

The V and J genes are TRBV18 and TRBJ2-1; TCRdb picks TRBD2, but there is no DNA to check that call. This CDR3 region has 17 residues. Per the germline V gene, CDR1 is KGHSH and CDR2 is LQKENI. CDR3 residues: CASSPPFAGGPYNEQFF.

This chain links TRBV18 with TRBJ2-1; the D gene TCRdb calls, TRBD1, cannot be checked with no DNA. The germline V gene has CDR1 KGHSH and CDR2 LQKENI. The CDR3 is made up of 16 amino acids. The CDR3 protein is CASSPPVRGAYNEQFF. Drawing the rest from reference TRBV18 and TRBJ2-1, the complete variable domain is NAGVMQNPRHLVRRRGQEARLRCSPMKGHSHVYWYRQLPEEGLKFMVYLQKENIIDESGMPKERFSAEFPKEGPSILRIQQVVRGDSAAYFCASSPPVRGAYNEQFFGPGTRLTVL.

The V call is TRBV27, the J call TRBJ2-5. The length of the CDR3 is 13 residues. CDR1 and CDR2 (germline): MNHEY, SMNVEV (reference sequence). The CDR3 reads CASSLAVLETQYF.

V gene TRBV5-1 combines with J gene TRBJ2-2. Germline V CDR1 and CDR2: SGHRS, YFSETQ. There are 14 residues in the CDR3. CDR3: CASSSGRNTGELFF.

The chain carries TRBV4-3 and TRBJ2-1; TCRdb selects TRBD2, and the lack of DNA leaves this call unchecked. Per germline, CDR1 LGHNA and CDR2 YSLEER. The CDR3 length is 23 residues. CDR3 sequence: CASSPLGRTSGVGGLGVYNEQFF.

The rearrangement links TRBV7-9 to TRBJ2-1; TCRdb names TRBD1, which stays unverified in the absence of DNA. In germline, CDR1 is SEHNR, CDR2 FQNEAQ (reference sequence). The CDR3 spans 17 residues. The chain's CDR3 is CASSSPPGGVSYNEQFF.

The rearrangement joins TRBV11-1 to TRBJ2-7. The V gene's germline CDR1 is SGHAT and CDR2 FQDESV (reference sequence). The CDR3 is 13 amino acids. The CDR3 protein is CASSLDPLYEQYF.